The sequence of this TCR beta chain was determined in a study of cytomegalovirus exposure and HLA in healthy donors. Germline CDR1 reads WSHSY; CDR2 reads SAAADI. The CDR3 is 16 amino acids. V was cut by 4 bases and J by 3 bases, with 18 bases left in between. General study points: Accurate prediction of HLA-A and HLA-B alleles (for most subjects) was reportedly achieved from TCR beta sequences. The study listed roughly 160 cytomegalovirus-associated TCR beta chains. In a later analysis, a missense DCLRE1C variant was linked to TCR beta V- and J-gene trimming. A prior analysis recorded that most TCR beta V segments were productive about 90% or about 30% of the time.

60 Vbeta and 13 Jbeta primers were used in PCR. Repertoires were generated with immunoSEQ multiplex PCR, while TCRdb's copy carries only in-frame clones and drops some. This sample's table has roughly 62,000 clones. As for this clone: Antigen: not known. No conserved phenylalanine or tryptophan ends this CDR3, so it is likely a read error.

This clonotype originated in a male donor in good health and CMV-seronegative. The chain joins TRBV10-2 to TRBJ1-1; perhaps TRBD1 as D (6 bases). Sequenced input: PBMCs. The CDR3 bases are TGCGCCAGCAGTGGAGGGGGTCTAAATGGGGACACTGAAGCTTTCCTT. This gives the protein CASSGGGLNGDTEAFL.